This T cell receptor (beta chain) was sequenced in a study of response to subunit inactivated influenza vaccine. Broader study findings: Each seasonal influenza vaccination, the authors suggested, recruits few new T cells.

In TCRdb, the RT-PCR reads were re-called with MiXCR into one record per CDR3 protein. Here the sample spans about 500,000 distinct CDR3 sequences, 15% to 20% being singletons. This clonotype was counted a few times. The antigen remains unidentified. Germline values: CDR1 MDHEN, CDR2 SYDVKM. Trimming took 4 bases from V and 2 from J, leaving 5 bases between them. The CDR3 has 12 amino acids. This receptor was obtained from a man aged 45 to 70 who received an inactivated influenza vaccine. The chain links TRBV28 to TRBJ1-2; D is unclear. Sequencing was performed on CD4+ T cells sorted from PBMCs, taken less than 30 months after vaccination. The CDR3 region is CASSYGNYGYTF. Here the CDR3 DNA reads TGTGCCAGCAGTTACGGCAACTATGGCTACACCTTC.